These 16 T cell receptor beta chains were sequenced from one sample in a study of CD8 T cells in Susac syndrome. Reverse transcription of about 0.45 to 1 ug RNA used random hexamers. MiXCR was run by TCRdb on the immunoSEQ multiplex PCR reads, yielding one entry per CDR3 protein. The sample gives hundreds of thousands of distinct CDR3 sequences, about 90% of which show up once; about 0.13% is in the top ten. The sequenced material came from CD8+ T cells from PBMCs. Source of these receptors: a human donor with multiple sclerosis.

The J gene is TRBJ2-1, the V gene TRBV12-3 or TRBV12-4; no definite D call. Trimming took off 4 bases at V and 4 bases at J, with 20 bases between the two ends. The CDR3 loop spans 17 amino acids. The CDR3 DNA sequence: TGTGCCAGCAGTTACCCCTCCCTTCCTGGATCATACAATGAGCAGTTCTTC. Residues: CASSYPSLPGSYNEQFF.

The chain couples TRBV3-1 to TRBJ2-5, with TRBD2 as a possible D gene (6 bases). Germline V gene data show CDR1 as LGHDT and CDR2 as YNNKEL (reference sequence). CDR3 length: 15 residues. V was cut by 3 bases and J by 3 bases, with 14 bases left in between. The CDR3, as DNA: TGTGCCAGCAGCCAGCGCGGGGAGTACGAAGAGACCCAGTACTTC. As protein: CASSQRGEYEETQYF.

The genes are TRBV6-2 or TRBV6-3 and TRBJ2-2, with D perhaps TRBD1 (6 bases). Germline lookup yields CDR1 MNHEY and CDR2 SVGEGT. The V and J ends lost 6 bases and 4 bases respectively, with 12 bases between them. CDR3 length equals 14 residues. The CDR3 loop reads CASSPQGFTGELFF. CDR3 DNA sequence: TGTGCCAGCAGCCCACAGGGTTTCACCGGGGAGCTGTTTTTT.

This chain connects TRBV7-9 to TRBJ2-1; maybe TRBD1 (5 bases). Germline V gene lookup returns CDR1 SEHNR and CDR2 FQNEAQ (reference sequence). CDR3 length: 15 amino acids. The germline V and J ends were trimmed by 3 bases and 4 bases, with 13 bases remaining between them. In DNA form, the CDR3 reads TGTGCCAGCAGCTTGCAGGGCCCCCTTTACAATGAGCAGTTCTTC. Its translation is CASSLQGPLYNEQFF.

The chain carries TRBV6-2 or TRBV6-3 and TRBJ2-5; TRBD2 matches 7 bases. Trimming cost V 6 bases and J 5 bases; bases outside gene matches: 12. Germline loops: CDR1 MNHEY, CDR2 SVGEGT. This CDR3 spans 15 amino acids. CDR3 DNA: TGTGCCAGCAGCGAATTAGGACTAGAGGGTGAGACCCAGTACTTC. Translation gives CASSELGLEGETQYF.

The chain recombines TRBV7-2 with TRBJ1-1; no reliable D call. Trimming took 1 base from V and 11 from J, leaving 17 bases between them. The CDR3 has 14 residues. Germline values: CDR1 SGHTA, CDR2 FQGNSA. The CDR3 sequence is CASSLGAAEVPAFF. As DNA, the CDR3 is TGTGCCAGCAGCTTAGGGGCCGCGGAGGTTCCCGCTTTCTTT.

The J gene is TRBJ2-1, the V gene TRBV27; 9 bases line up with TRBD2. The germline V gene encodes CDR1 MNHEY and CDR2 SMNVEV (reference sequence). J gave up 2 bases and V 7 bases, and 6 bases lay outside the gene matches. This CDR3 has 15 residues. The CDR3 reads CASTFSGSPYNEQFF. CDR3 nucleotide sequence: TGTGCCAGCACCTTTAGCGGGAGCCCCTACAATGAGCAGTTCTTC.

The chain joins TRBV4-1 to TRBJ2-7; D might be TRBD1 (6 bases). CDR1 is MGHRA, CDR2 YSYEKL, per germline. V lost 4 bases and J lost 0, with 16 bases in between. The CDR3 is made up of 16 amino acids. The CDR3 region has the DNA TGCGCCAGCAGCCCCGGGCTAGGGGGAAGCTCCTACGAGCAGTACTTC. This sequence encodes CASSPGLGGSSYEQYF.

V is TRBV4-3 and J is TRBJ1-1; D is ambiguous. The CDR3 is 16 residues long. The V end was cut by 0 bases, the J end by 2 bases, with 13 bases between. CDR1 is LGHNA and CDR2 is YSLEER in the germline V gene. CDR3 bases: TGCGCCAGCAGCCAAGAAGCCAGTCGGAGCAACACTGAAGCTTTCTTT. This translates into CASSQEASRSNTEAFF.

The chain has TRBV6-2 or TRBV6-3 and TRBJ2-1, with 9 positions matching TRBD2. Germline-derived CDR1 and CDR2 are MNHEY and SVGEGT. The CDR3 is made up of 14 amino acids. V gave up 4 bases and J gave up 10 bases; unmatched junction bases: 8. CDR3 region: CASSSPSGTGEQFF. CDR3 DNA: TGTGCCAGCAGTTCCCCTAGCGGGACGGGAGAGCAGTTCTTC.

The chain is built from TRBV15 and TRBJ2-2; tentatively, D is TRBD2 (6 bases). Germline lookup yields CDR1 LNHNV and CDR2 YYDKDF (reference sequence). V lost 6 bases, J lost 4 bases, and 18 bases lay in between. This CDR3 has 16 residues. CDR3 coding DNA: TGTGCCACCAGTCGAGAGGCGGGGTCGGTCACCGGGGAGCTGTTTTTT. It encodes CATSREAGSVTGELFF. Looking up the rest from reference TRBV15 and TRBJ2-2 gives the full variable domain: DAMVIQNPRYQVTQFGKPVTLSCSQTLNHNVMYWYQQKSSQAPKLLFHYYDKDFNNEADTPDNFQSRRPNTSFCFLDIRSPGLGDTAMYLCATSREAGSVTGELFFGEGSRLTVL.

CDR3 loop: CASSSQSTDTQYF. The CDR3 DNA sequence: TGTGCCAGCAGCTCACAGAGCACAGATACGCAGTATTTT. V and J are TRBV7-8 and TRBJ2-3; D remains unclear. Deletions cut 4 bases from V and 0 bases from J, with 5 bases between. CDR1 SGHVS and CDR2 FQNEAQ come from the germline V gene. This CDR3 has 13 residues.

The chain uses TRBV11-1 and TRBJ1-4; D is uncertain. Germline loops: CDR1 SGHAT, CDR2 FQDESV (reference sequence). V was clipped by 10 bases and J by 8 bases, with 14 bases between them. CDR3 length equals 12 residues. The CDR3 sequence: CATSPDGEKLFF. CDR3 in DNA: TGTGCCACCTCCCCGGACGGCGAAAAACTGTTTTTT.

V gene TRBV7-9 combines with J gene TRBJ2-5; 8 bases agree with TRBD2. Trimming took 5 bases from V and 5 from J; bases not matched to a gene: 10. This CDR3 is 15 amino acids long. Germline V gives CDR1 SEHNR, CDR2 FQNEAQ (reference sequence). The CDR3 DNA is TGTGCCAGCAGCCACGCCGGCGGGAGGTTGGAGACCCAGTACTTC. It specifies CASSHAGGRLETQYF.

The J gene is TRBJ2-1, the V gene TRBV9; 11 nucleotides match TRBD2. Germline V gives CDR1 SGDLS, CDR2 YYNGEE. J was trimmed by 4 bases and V by 4 bases; bases with no gene match: 4. CDR3 size: 15 residues. The CDR3 protein is CASSHRTSGYNEQFF. The DNA for the CDR3 is TGTGCCAGCAGCCACCGGACTAGCGGGTACAATGAGCAGTTCTTC.

The chain uses TRBV7-3 and TRBJ2-7, with D perhaps assigned TRBD1 or TRBD2 (6 bases each). Per germline, CDR1 SGHTA and CDR2 FQGTGA. The V gene lost 0 bases and the J gene lost 6 bases, with 12 bases spanning the gap. The CDR3 totals 14 residues. CDR3 residues: CASSLTGGPIEQYF. The CDR3 DNA is TGTGCCAGCAGCTTAACGGGGGGCCCCATCGAGCAGTACTTC.